This T cell receptor (beta chain) was identified during a study of blood T cells in healthy people across ages. Study observations and caveats: Correlation between TCR beta diversity and naive T cell percentage was strong. Donor CMV infection status was unknown, possibly confounding age-related changes in expanded clonotypes. Naive CD4+ cells and diversity were both higher in long-lived donors than in aged donors.

A few counts support this clonotype. Its specificity is not known. PCR was performed a second time for roughly 7 to 11 cycles using a sample-barcoded 5' primer and a J-beta primer mix. Each cDNA molecule was tagged by a template-switch adaptor with 12 random nucleotides. TCRdb re-derived calls from the 5' RACE reads in MiXCR, one entry per CDR3 protein. The sample includes hundreds of thousands of distinct CDR3 sequences, roughly 21% of them seen just once. The CDR3 is 15 amino acids. The germline gives CDR1 SGHRS, CDR2 YFSETQ. V lost 3 bases and J lost 5; bases outside the gene matches: 7. The chain joins TRBV5-1 to TRBJ2-1; 8 nucleotides match TRBD2. The sample taken for sequencing was blood. The clonotype comes from a man between 70 and 80 years old in good health. CDR3 DNA: TGCGCCAGCAGCTACCTAGCGGGTTACCACAATGAGCAGTTCTTC. Translation gives CASSYLAGYHNEQFF.